The sequence of this T cell receptor beta chain was determined in a study of identical twins. TCRdb passed the 5' RACE reads through MiXCR, listing each CDR3 protein once. Among hundreds of thousands of distinct CDR3 sequences, 8.5% to 9.5% were seen once, and the ten largest hold approximately 0.96%. V lost 2 bases and J 2 bases, leaving 13 bases between the germline ends. Germline loops: CDR1 MNHEY, CDR2 SVGAGI. The CDR3 spans 15 residues. These same records also appear under a second study, on yellow fever vaccine responses in identical twins.

Sequenced sample: PBMCs. This clonotype originated in a woman under 30 in good health. This chain links TRBV6-5 with TRBJ2-7; D is unresolved. The CDR3 DNA reads as TGTGCCAGCAGTTACAGCAATGACGGACCCTACGAGCAGTACTTC. Residues: CASSYSNDGPYEQYF.